This passage covers 27 T cell receptor beta chains from one sample sequenced in a study of post-analysis software for immune sequencing data. Study-level points and caveats: With TRBV5-6, TRBV5-1 and TRBV20-1 included, a handful of TRBV segments were more frequent in patients than in controls.

These receptors lack a known antigen. TCR beta cDNA libraries had unique molecular identifiers. TCRdb ran MiXCR on the PCR reads and lists one entry per CDR3 protein. The repertoire includes hundreds of thousands of distinct CDR3 sequences, about 40% of them detected once, and about 1.8% sits in the top ten. The sequencing input was blood. Source of these receptors: a girl aged 5 to 17 with multiple sclerosis.

CDR3 sequence: CASSLRSYRGVGKTQYF. The CDR3 bases are TGTGCCAGCAGCCTCAGGAGCTACAGGGGTGTGGGAAAGACCCAGTACTTC. This chain connects TRBV11-3 to TRBJ2-7; the match to TRBD1 covers 7 bases. The J call may be faulty, since TRBJ2-5 better matches the DNA end. The length of the CDR3 is 17 residues. CDR1 and CDR2 (germline): SGHNT, YENEEA.

The chain couples TRBV12-3 or TRBV12-4 to TRBJ2-3, with D unclear. This CDR3 spans 15 amino acids. V was shortened by 4 bases and J by 3 bases, with 14 bases between the two germline ends. CDR3 bases: TGTGCCAGCAGTTCCACGGGTACAACTACAGATACGCAGTATTTT. As protein: CASSSTGTTTDTQYF.

V and J are TRBV4-1 and TRBJ1-5; possible D gene TRBD1, 5 bases. Per the germline V gene, CDR1 is MGHRA and CDR2 is YSYEKL. The length of the CDR3 is 17 residues. Trimming took 6 bases from V and 0 from J, leaving 18 bases between them. CDR3 residues: CASSPSDVRDSNQPQHF. The CDR3 coding sequence is TGCGCCAGCAGTCCATCCGACGTCAGGGATAGCAATCAGCCCCAGCATTTT.

This clonotype was observed a handful of times. The chain combines TRBV20-1 with TRBJ2-7; D perhaps matches TRBD2 (5 bases). The CDR3 length is 14 residues. CDR1 is DFQATT, CDR2 SNEGSKA, per germline (reference sequence). Trimming cost V 5 bases and J 3 bases, with 17 bases left between them. Written as DNA, the CDR3 is TGCAGTGCTCCGAGGGATATGCCGAACTACGAGCAGTACTTC. Translation: CSAPRDMPNYEQYF.

This rearrangement joins TRBV6-4 to TRBJ2-3; unclear D gene. The CDR3 length is 13 residues. Germline lookup yields CDR1 MRHNA and CDR2 SNTAGT. Between the trimmed V and J ends, which lost 6 bases and 0 bases, there was a span of 7 bases. CDR3 sequence: CASRADSTDTQYF. The CDR3 region has the DNA TGTGCCAGCAGAGCTGATAGCACAGATACGCAGTATTTT.

This clonotype has more than one count but fewer than ten. The V and J genes are TRBV12-3 or TRBV12-4 and TRBJ2-5; a weak D match, TRBD1 (5 bases). This CDR3 has 13 residues. V was trimmed by 1 base and J by 4 bases, leaving 7 bases between them. Here the CDR3 reads CASSLEGRETQYF. For the CDR3, the DNA is TGTGCCAGCAGTTTAGAGGGGCGAGAGACCCAGTACTTC.

This clonotype appeared a single time. V gene TRBV20-1 combines with J gene TRBJ1-6; no clear D. Looked up from germline, CDR1 is DFQATT and CDR2 is SNEGSKA (reference sequence). The CDR3 extends over 16 amino acids. The ends were cut back, 5 bases at V and 4 bases at J, with 18 bases in the middle. Here the CDR3 reads CSARASGVGYNSPLHF. CDR3 nucleotides: TGCAGTGCTCGAGCGAGCGGGGTGGGTTATAATTCACCCCTCCACTTT.

This clonotype was seen more than once but under ten times. The chain is built from TRBV6-1 and TRBJ1-5, with TRBD1 as a possible D gene (6 bases). Germline lookup yields CDR1 MNHNS and CDR2 SASEGT. V dropped 5 bases and J dropped 3 bases, with 14 bases sitting between them. This CDR3 is built from 15 residues. This CDR3 reads CASSQTNRVNQPQHF. In DNA form, the CDR3 reads TGTGCCAGCAGTCAAACCAACAGGGTCAATCAGCCCCAGCATTTT.

This clonotype was seen a few times. The chain employs TRBV7-2 and TRBJ2-1, with 10 bases aligning to TRBD2. CDR1 and CDR2 (germline): SGHTA, FQGNSA. V lost 1 base and J lost 8; bases outside the gene matches: 5. The CDR3 extends over 15 amino acids. The chain's CDR3 is CASSLGAGGQYEQFF. The CDR3, as DNA: TGTGCCAGCAGCTTAGGAGCGGGGGGGCAGTATGAGCAGTTCTTC. The whole variable domain, remainder taken from reference TRBV7-2 and TRBJ2-1, is GAGVSQSPSNKVTEKGKDVELRCDPISGHTALYWYRQSLGQGLEFLIYFQGNSAPDKSGLPSDRFSAERTGGSVSTLTIQRTQQEDSAVYLCASSLGAGGQYEQFFGPGTRLTVL.

In its sample, this clonotype was seen a few times. The chain uses TRBV20-1 and TRBJ2-1, with D perhaps matching TRBD2 (6 bases). The V gene lost 5 bases and the J gene lost 4 bases, with 18 bases spanning the gap. The CDR3 contains 15 residues. Per the germline V gene, CDR1 is DFQATT and CDR2 is SNEGSKA (reference sequence). CDR3 protein: CSAHAPGGPYNEQFF. As DNA, the CDR3 is TGCAGTGCTCACGCCCCCGGGGGACCATACAATGAGCAGTTCTTC.

This chain joins TRBV12-3 or TRBV12-4 and TRBJ2-4; 8 bases map to TRBD2. Matching the DNA end better, TRBJ2-7 makes the J call doubtful. This CDR3 spans 14 amino acids. The CDR3 DNA reads TGTGCCAGCAGACCAAGCGGGAGCGGGGACGAGCAGTACTTC. Translated, it gives CASRPSGSGDEQYF.

V and J are TRBV4-1 and TRBJ2-1; 9 bases are a match to TRBD2. J was trimmed by 2 bases and V by 0 bases; bases with no gene match: 2. The germline CDR1 and CDR2 sequences are MGHRA and YSYEKL. This CDR3 has 16 residues. The CDR3 reads CASSQEPSGAYNEQFF. As DNA, the CDR3 is TGCGCCAGCAGCCAAGAGCCTAGCGGGGCCTACAATGAGCAGTTCTTC.

Regarding this clonotype: Just one base apart from a much larger clone, this may be a read error. Because it lacks the conserved phenylalanine or tryptophan at the end, this CDR3 is likely a read error. The V call is TRBV7-2, the J call TRBJ1-5; D may be TRBD1 (5 bases). Germline assignment: CDR1 SGHTA and CDR2 FQGNSA. V lost 5 bases to trimming and J lost 7 bases, with 15 bases between them. This CDR3 is 14 amino acids long. In DNA, the CDR3 is TGTGCCAGCAGCCCGGACAACCCATGGCAGCCCCAGCATTTG. Amino acid sequence: CASSPDNPWQPQHL.

This chain joins TRBV7-6 and TRBJ2-1, with D maybe TRBD1 (5 bases). Germline values: CDR1 SGHVS, CDR2 FNYEAQ. Deletions cut 7 bases from V and 9 bases from J, with 16 bases between. This CDR3 comprises 13 residues. In DNA, the CDR3 is TGTGCCAGCACCCTCGCGGTCCAGGGTGAGCAGTTCTTC. Protein product: CASTLAVQGEQFF.

The V and J genes are TRBV6-5 and TRBJ1-1, with D uncertain. This CDR3 is built from 15 residues. V lost 4 bases and J lost 1, with 13 bases in between. CDR1 is MNHEY, CDR2 SVGAGI, per germline. The CDR3 protein is CASSSSSVGNTEAFF. The CDR3 DNA sequence: TGTGCCAGCAGTTCGTCCTCGGTTGGGAACACTGAAGCTTTCTTT.

The chain combines TRBV15 with TRBJ1-5; D uncertain. This CDR3 comprises 15 residues. V was shortened by 3 bases and J by 10 bases, with 19 bases between the two germline ends. Germline CDR1 LNHNV, CDR2 YYDKDF (reference sequence). The CDR3 region is CATSSGISIVLPQHF. DNA of the CDR3: TGTGCCACCAGCAGTGGAATATCGATTGTCTTACCCCAGCATTTT. Full variable domain (outside the CDR3, taken from reference TRBV15 and TRBJ1-5): DAMVIQNPRYQVTQFGKPVTLSCSQTLNHNVMYWYQQKSSQAPKLLFHYYDKDFNNEADTPDNFQSRRPNTSFCFLDIRSPGLGDTAMYLCATSSGISIVLPQHFGDGTRLSIL.

This clonotype was observed a few times. The chain joins TRBV10-3 to TRBJ2-7; 12 bases are a match to TRBD1. Germline CDR1 reads ENHRY; CDR2 reads SYGVKD. The ends lost 7 bases at V and 7 bases at J; junction bases unmatched: 5. The CDR3 runs 13 residues. The DNA for the CDR3 is TGTGCCATCATGGGACAGGGGGCGTCAGAGCAGTACTTC. This sequence encodes CAIMGQGASEQYF.

The chain couples TRBV29-1 to TRBJ2-1; TRBD1 is a possible D gene (6 bases). The CDR3 runs to 14 residues. V lost 4 bases, J lost 5 bases, and 15 bases lay in between. Germline assignment: CDR1 SQVTM and CDR2 ANQGSEA. The CDR3 sequence: CSVVPGDPHNEQFF. The DNA of the CDR3 is TGCAGCGTTGTTCCAGGGGACCCTCACAATGAGCAGTTCTTC.

This clonotype was counted a few times. This chain uses TRBV5-1 with TRBJ2-1; D call uncertain. The V end was cut by 1 base, the J end by 0 bases, with 14 bases between. From germline, CDR1 is SGHRS and CDR2 YFSETQ. This CDR3 region has 17 residues. The CDR3 is CASSLRRRFGSYNEQFF. DNA for the CDR3: TGCGCCAGCAGCTTGAGACGGCGGTTTGGCTCCTACAATGAGCAGTTCTTC.

This chain connects TRBV20-1 to TRBJ2-2, with no clear D. The CDR3 runs to 13 residues. Trimming took off 1 base at V and 5 bases at J, with 8 bases between the two ends. Looked up from germline, CDR1 is DFQATT and CDR2 is SNEGSKA (reference sequence). The CDR3 nucleotides are TGCAGTGCTAGAGGCCCGCGGACCGGGGAGCTGTTTTTT. Protein: CSARGPRTGELFF.

The gene calls are TRBV7-2 and TRBJ1-4; 8 bases match TRBD1. With 6 bases clipped from V and 1 base from J, the junction kept 16 bases outside the gene matches. Germline values: CDR1 SGHTA, CDR2 FQGNSA. The CDR3 has 19 amino acids. The CDR3 DNA sequence: TGTGCCAGCAGTCCGTTCCCCTCGGGACAGGTTATAACTAATGAAAAACTGTTTTTT. The encoded protein is CASSPFPSGQVITNEKLFF.

The chain is built from TRBV18 and TRBJ1-2, with 7 bases matching TRBD1. The CDR3 loop spans 16 amino acids. The V gene end was trimmed by 4 bases and the J gene end by 6 bases; junction bases not matched to a gene: 14. Germline CDR1 is KGHSH and CDR2 is LQKENI. The CDR3 loop reads CASSRTSTGVLDGYTF. CDR3 DNA: TGTGCCAGCTCACGAACGTCCACAGGGGTCCTAGATGGCTACACCTTC. Drawing the rest from reference TRBV18 and TRBJ1-2, the complete variable domain is NAGVMQNPRHLVRRRGQEARLRCSPMKGHSHVYWYRQLPEEGLKFMVYLQKENIIDESGMPKERFSAEFPKEGPSILRIQQVVRGDSAAYFCASSRTSTGVLDGYTFGSGTRLTVV.

The chain joins TRBV7-9 to TRBJ2-7; TRBD1 might be the D (6 bases). V lost 5 bases to trimming and J lost 7 bases, with 15 bases between them. This CDR3 has 13 residues. Germline CDR1 and CDR2: SEHNR and FQNEAQ (reference sequence). The CDR3 nucleotides read TGTGCCAGCAGCCTATACAGGGCCAATGAGCAGTACTTC. Translation: CASSLYRANEQYF.

The rearrangement uses TRBV5-1 and TRBJ2-7, with no clear D. The CDR3 loop spans 12 amino acids. The V gene's germline CDR1 is SGHRS and CDR2 YFSETQ. Trimming cost V 4 bases and J 6 bases, with 11 bases left between them. CDR3 nucleotide sequence: TGCGCCAGCAGCCGCGAGGCCGGCGAGCAGTACTTC. Protein sequence: CASSREAGEQYF.

This clonotype was counted between two and nine times. The chain employs TRBV6-2 or TRBV6-3 and TRBJ2-7, with 8 positions matching TRBD2. CDR1 is MNHEY and CDR2 is SVGEGT in the germline V gene. V lost 5 bases to trimming and J lost 2 bases; unmatched junction nucleotides: 8. The CDR3 sequence is 15 residues long. The CDR3 DNA follows: TGTGCCAGCAGTAGCGGGGGCGCGGGGGCCTACGAGCAGTACTTC. Protein sequence: CASSSGGAGAYEQYF.

This clonotype has only a few counts. V gene TRBV12-3 or TRBV12-4 combines with J gene TRBJ1-1; D uncertain. CDR3 length: 12 residues. The germline V and J ends were trimmed by 6 bases and 0 bases, with 5 bases remaining between them. The CDR3 DNA reads as TGTGCCAGCAGAGATTTGAACACTGAAGCTTTCTTT. Residues: CASRDLNTEAFF.

This chain connects TRBV6-5 to TRBJ2-3; the D is unclear. The CDR3 has 12 amino acids. V was cut by 7 bases and J by 2 bases, with 7 bases left in between. In germline, CDR1 is MNHEY, CDR2 SVGAGI. DNA for the CDR3: TGTGCCAGCAAGGACCACACAGATACGCAGTATTTT. As protein: CASKDHTDTQYF.